Listed below are T cell receptor beta chains from one sample, sequenced in a study of Graves' ophthalmopathy and Graves' hyperthyroidism. TCRdb reanalysed the multiplex PCR reads using MiXCR and keeps one entry per CDR3 protein. The sample records about 620,000 distinct CDR3 sequences, approximately 22% being singletons. Sequencing was performed on peripheral blood. Receptor source: a woman aged 18-30 years with stable Graves' hyperthyroidism. Some clones in this sample may be carry-over from other donors' samples. CDR3s include the opening cysteine and the closing phenylalanine or tryptophan. D genes are given only for firm matches. Rows give clone size only sometimes, using once, few, many, or a class for an expanded clone.

D gene	clone size	V gene	J gene	CDR3 DNA	CDR3 protein
TRBD2	NA	TRBV2	TRBJ2-1	TGTGCCAGCAGTGGACTAGCGGGGGGTCCCTACAATGAGCAGTTCTTC	CASSGLAGGPYNEQFF
TRBD2	many	TRBV20-1	TRBJ2-5	TGCAGTGCTACTCGGGAAGCGGGAGCCGGGACCCAGTACTTC	CSATREAGAGTQYF
NA	NA	TRBV6-5	TRBJ1-5	TGTGCCAGCAGCTTAGACGGGCAAAACGGGCAGCCCCAGCATTTT	CASSLDGQNGQPQHF
NA	many	TRBV12-5	TRBJ1-6	TGTGCTAGTGGTTTCACGGATCTATCTAATTCACCCCTCCACTTT	CASGFTDLSNSPLHF
TRBD2	many	TRBV29-1	TRBJ2-5	TGCAGCGTTGACAAGCCTAGCGGGGGGGTTTTGGAGACCCAGTACTTC	CSVDKPSGGVLETQYF
TRBD1	NA	TRBV24-1	TRBJ2-2	TGTGCCACCAGTGACCGGACAGGGAGGAACACCGGGGAGCTGTTTTTT	CATSDRTGRNTGELFF
TRBD1	many	TRBV7-3	TRBJ2-5	TGTGCCAGCAGCTTGGACAGGGGGATGTCCCAGTACTTC	CASSLDRGMSQYF
NA	NA	TRBV12-3/TRBV12-4	TRBJ1-1	TGTGCCAGCAGTTTAAACGAGGGGCGCACTGAAGCTTTCTTT	CASSLNEGRTEAFF
TRBD2	NA	TRBV6-5	TRBJ2-7	TGTGCCAGCAGTTACCCCATATGGGCGGGAGGGCCTCACGAGCAGTACTTC	CASSYPIWAGGPHEQYF
NA	NA	TRBV10-3	TRBJ2-5	TGTGCCATCAAAGGGACTGTTGAGACCCAGTACTTC	CAIKGTVETQYF
NA	NA	TRBV12-3/TRBV12-4	TRBJ1-1	TGTGCCAGCAGTTTCGTAATGAACACTGATGCTTTCTTT	CASSFVMNTDAFF
NA	few	TRBV28	TRBJ2-4	TGTGCCAGCAGTTTAGGTGACTTAGCCAAAAACATTCAGTACTTC	CASSLGDLAKNIQYF
NA	NA	TRBV19	TRBJ2-7	TGTGCCAGTAGCGCGGCGTACTCTAGCTACGAGCAGTACTTC	CASSAAYSSYEQYF
NA	NA	TRBV6-1	TRBJ1-3	TGTGCCAGCAGTGACCCTCGCCGAGCTGGAAACACCATATATTTT	CASSDPRRAGNTIYF